This T cell receptor (beta chain) derives from a study of blood T cell repertoires in COVID-19. Study as a whole: Whether acute or convalescent, the COVID-19 samples came from the United States, Italy and Spain. PBMCs, B-cell-depleted T cells, or T cells were the source of the cDNA or gDNA that made up the material.

The assay was immunoSEQ multiplex PCR, and TCRdb's table has in-frame clones only and misses some. This sample has roughly 260,000 clones, with 75% to 95% found just once. The CDR3 runs 12 residues. With 7 bases removed from V and 0 bases from J, the gap between germline ends came to 5 bases. Per the germline V gene, CDR1 is SGHTS and CDR2 is YDEGEE. Sequenced sample: PBMCs or T cells enriched from blood (not recorded which). The chain has TRBV5-8 and TRBJ2-4; D might be TRBD2 (5 bases). The receptor's source is a woman younger than 35 who had recovered from COVID-19. CDR3 residues: CASGLAKNIQYF. The CDR3 DNA reads as TGTGCCAGCGGACTAGCCAAAAACATTCAGTACTTC.